This T cell receptor beta chain is drawn from a study of blood T cell repertoires in COVID-19. Study-wide background: T cells, B-cell-depleted T cells, or PBMCs supplied cDNA or gDNA.

Germline values: CDR1 LGHNA, CDR2 YSLEER. CDR3 length: 15 amino acids. Unmatched junction bases numbered 7, after V lost 1 base and J lost 6 bases. Original methodology: Estimation of nucleated cell counts was performed using reference gene primer amplification. Profiling relied on immunoSEQ multiplex PCR, and the TCRdb table lists in-frame clones only, not all of them. V, J and clone size are taken as reported in that table, and D and trimming were inferred from the DNA itself. The data contain 95,000 to 150,000 clones, 84% of them singletons. Categorization into cohorts depended on clinical history that participants reported.

Sequencing input: PBMCs or T cells enriched from blood (not recorded which). This sequence was found in a woman aged 25-40 years who had recovered from COVID-19. The chain combines TRBV4-3 with TRBJ1-2; 8 nucleotides agree with TRBD1. The CDR3 protein is CASSQGPTGADGYTF. CDR3 in DNA: TGCGCCAGCAGCCAAGGGCCGACAGGGGCGGATGGCTACACCTTC.